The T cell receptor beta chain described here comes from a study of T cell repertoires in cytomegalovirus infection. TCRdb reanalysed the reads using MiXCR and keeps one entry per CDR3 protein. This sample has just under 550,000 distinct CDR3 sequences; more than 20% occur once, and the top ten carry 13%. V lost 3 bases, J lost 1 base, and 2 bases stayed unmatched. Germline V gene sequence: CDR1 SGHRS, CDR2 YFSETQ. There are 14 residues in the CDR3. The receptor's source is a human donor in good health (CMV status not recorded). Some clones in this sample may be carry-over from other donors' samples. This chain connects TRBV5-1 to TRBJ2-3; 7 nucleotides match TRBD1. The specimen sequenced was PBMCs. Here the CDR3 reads CASSWGTGTDTQYF. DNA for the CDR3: TGCGCCAGCAGCTGGGGGACAGGCACAGATACGCAGTATTTT.